This note documents a single T cell receptor beta chain sequence. No antigen is known for it. This sample stems from a study of long-term antiretroviral therapy in people with HIV. A v3.0 immunoSEQ assay was performed at survey level. Clones were read by immunoSEQ multiplex PCR, and TCRdb kept only the in-frame ones, dropping some. The sample carries 30,000 to 40,000 clones, 86% recorded once. Overall study results and limits: Clones showing expansion before ART dominated the repertoire at all time points. Sampling of blood ran from about 2004 to 2017, and older ART regimens were possibly in use. Controls exceeded HIV repertoires in CDR3 length range.

Germline lookup yields CDR1 SGHTA and CDR2 FQGNSA. Unmatched junction bases numbered 8, after V lost 5 bases and J lost 8 bases. The CDR3 contains 14 residues. The chain joins TRBV7-2 to TRBJ1-4; 7 bases are shared with TRBD1. Here the sequenced sample was unsorted PBMCs, taken just before starting antiretroviral therapy. The sequence came from a woman younger than 35 with HIV. The CDR3 sequence: CASSVTRGREKLFF. CDR3 sequence (DNA): TGTGCCAGCAGCGTTACAAGGGGGCGGGAAAAACTGTTTTTT.